Sequencing of this T cell receptor (beta chain) was carried out in a study of vaccination effects on CD4 cells after COVID-19 (dated 2022 in TCRdb). For context, the study as a whole: Each participant received two doses of an mRNA SARS-CoV-2 vaccine, either BNT162b2 or mRNA-1273. In both COVID-19 convalescent patients and infection-naive vaccine recipients, the study compared SARS-CoV-2 spike-specific CD4+ TCR repertoires from before mRNA vaccination with those from after it. The full study included 10 to 11 COVID-19 convalescent patients and several SARS-CoV-2-naive healthy vaccine recipients. Cultures from other donors in the study were sequenced using the Oncomine TCR Beta short-read assay on an Illumina iSeq 100. Pre-vaccine samples from a couple of convalescent patients were drawn 16 days and one week before the first dose, 142 and 148 days after COVID-19 diagnosis. General conclusions and limits of the study: In convalescent patients, the post-vaccine spike-reactive repertoire was composed mainly of new vaccine-induced clones that were largely distinct from infection-induced clones. Clones induced by infection and clones induced by vaccination both contracted markedly at late timepoints after vaccination, which fits with T cell responses waning over time. Limitations of the study were the small number of convalescent patients and the absence of early post-infection timepoints.

The V end loses 8 bases and the J end loses 0 bases, and a stretch of 10 bases separates them. The CDR3 goes from the cysteine to the phenylalanine over 13 residues. Left in the record is the CDR3 DNA by itself, 39 bases read in frame from the first base. Via the germline V gene, CDR1 is KGHSH and CDR2 LQKENI. The library was generated by the immunoSEQ multiplex PCR assay. TCR beta CDR3 sequencing was performed on DNA from the cultured, isolated CD4+ T cells. The authors' analysis ran thus. Non-productive TCR sequences were discarded, and reads were trimmed to the CDR3 region, with only CDR3s of 7 or more amino acids retained. The MANAFEST web app was used to identify antigen-specific clonotypes by comparing expansion in peptide wells with expansion in reference cultures. To be called positive, a clone needed expansion at FDR<0.05 compared with the reference and with all other wells, an odds ratio greater than 5, and a frequency greater than 0.1% in two replicate wells. A clonotype was called cross-reactive if it was significantly expanded both in SARS-CoV-2 spike wells and in at least one common cold coronavirus spike condition. Levenshtein distance calculated with the stringdist R package was used to assess CDR3 similarity, and unrooted trees were constructed with ape in R 3.6.1. In TCRdb, the immuneACCESS table is reduced to in-frame sequences with V and J assigned. These tables do not hold every clone; where another copy was compared, an unresolved V gene accounts for under half, and the others remain unexplained. The V and J calls and clone size come from that table; D and trimming were worked out from the DNA. This sample lists 45,000 to 70,000 clones; around 76% were detected once. Around 5.5% of the sample is held by the ten biggest clonotypes.

The ViraFEST assay stimulated PBMC with viral peptide pools and then used TCR sequencing to identify antigen-specific CD4+ T cell clonotypes by expansion. After more than nine days of culture, CD4+ T cells were isolated with the EasySep CD4+ T cell isolation kit. PCR-confirmed SARS-CoV-2 infection had occurred in convalescent patients between March and December 2020, before the Alpha, Beta and Delta variants emerged in the United States. About 2.1 million PBMC per well were cultured with about 9 ug/ml peptides in IMDM containing around 5.3% human AB serum, approximately 10 IU/ml IL-2 and gentamicin. An HIV-1 Nef peptide pool served as the negative control culture condition. On days 3 and 7, half of the culture medium was replaced with fresh IL-2-containing medium. Unless otherwise noted, each peptide stimulation condition was cultured in triplicate wells. PBMC were separated from whole blood using Ficoll-Paque Plus gradient centrifugation and were then either cryopreserved at -140C or used fresh. The QIAamp micro DNA kit was used to extract genomic DNA from the cultured CD4+ T cells.

Comments on this clone: Its binding antigen is unknown. Base quality data are lacking; no much larger clone is found one base away.

This chain joins TRBV18 to TRBJ1-1; the D segment could be TRBD1, given 5 matching bases. The specimen was CD4+ T cells from PBMCs cultured with HIV peptides, collected before COVID-19 vaccination. The label giving this sample's cell subset or site can be read as: HIV-1 Nef peptide pool negative control/reference culture. This TCR was sampled from a human donor who had a prior SARS-CoV-2 infection. The DNA reads TGTGCCAGCCGAGGGGAATTGAACACTGAAGCTTTCTTT. Its coded protein is CASRGELNTEAFF.